This T cell receptor (beta chain) appears in the sequencing data of a study of OX40 agonist ivuxolimab in advanced cancers. Findings of the study overall: No antigen was identified for the clonally expanded peripheral T cells. Among T cells, CD8+ cells averaged more expanded clones than CD4+ cells.

The CDR3 is 14 residues long. V lost 3 bases and J 0 bases, leaving 6 bases between the germline ends. The germline V gene has CDR1 SGHNT and CDR2 YYREEE (reference sequence). Drawing of blood for sampling happened at baseline, at cycle 4 day 1, and at cycle 7 day 1. For this clone: As yet, its antigen is unknown.

Assay: immunoSEQ multiplex PCR; the TCRdb copy retains only in-frame clones and omits some. The sample lists just under 55,000 clones, over 70% occurring once. Source: CD4+ or CD8+ T cells sorted from blood, taken in a trial of the OX40 agonist ivuxolimab. J is TRBJ1-4 and V is TRBV5-4; D unclear. The TCR originated in an adult with an advanced solid tumor such as melanoma, head and neck, liver or kidney cancer. This CDR3 is CASSSGATNEKLFF. CDR3 nucleotide sequence: TGTGCCAGCAGCTCCGGGGCAACTAATGAAAAACTGTTTTTT. The full variable domain, with the rest looked up from reference TRBV5-4 and TRBJ1-4, is ETGVTQSPTHLIKTRGQQVTLRCSSQSGHNTVSWYQQALGQGPQFIFQYYREEENGRGNFPPRFSGLQFPNYSSELNVNALELDDSALYLCASSSGATNEKLFFGSGTQLSVL.